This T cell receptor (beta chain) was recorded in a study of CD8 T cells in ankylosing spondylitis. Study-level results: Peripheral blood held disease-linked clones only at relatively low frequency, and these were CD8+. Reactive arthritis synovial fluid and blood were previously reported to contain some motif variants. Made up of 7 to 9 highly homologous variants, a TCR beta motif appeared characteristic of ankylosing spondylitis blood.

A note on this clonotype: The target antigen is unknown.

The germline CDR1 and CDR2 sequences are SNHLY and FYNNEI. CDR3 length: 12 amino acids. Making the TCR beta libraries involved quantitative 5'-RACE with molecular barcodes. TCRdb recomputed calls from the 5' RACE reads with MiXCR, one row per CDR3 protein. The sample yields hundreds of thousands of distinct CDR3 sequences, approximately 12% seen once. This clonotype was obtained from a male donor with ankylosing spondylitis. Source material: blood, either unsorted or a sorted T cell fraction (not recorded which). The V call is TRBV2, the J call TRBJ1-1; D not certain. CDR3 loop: CEIRQNPTEAFF. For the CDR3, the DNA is TGTGAGATCCGGCAGAATCCCACTGAAGCTTTCTTT.